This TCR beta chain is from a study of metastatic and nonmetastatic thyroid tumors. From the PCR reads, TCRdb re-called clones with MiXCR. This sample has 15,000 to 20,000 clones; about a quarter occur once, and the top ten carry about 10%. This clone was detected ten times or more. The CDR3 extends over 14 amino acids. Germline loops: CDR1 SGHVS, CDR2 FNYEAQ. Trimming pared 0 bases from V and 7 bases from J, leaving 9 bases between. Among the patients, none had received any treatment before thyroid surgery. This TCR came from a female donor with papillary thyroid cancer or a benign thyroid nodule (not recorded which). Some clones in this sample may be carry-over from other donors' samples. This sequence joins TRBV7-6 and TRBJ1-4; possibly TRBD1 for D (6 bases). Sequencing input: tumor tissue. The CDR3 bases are TGTGCCAGCAGCTTAGCAGACAGGTCTGAAAAACTGTTTTTT. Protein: CASSLADRSEKLFF.